These 29 T cell receptor beta chains share one sample of origin, sequenced in a study of OX40 agonist ivuxolimab in advanced cancers. Method: immunoSEQ multiplex PCR; TCRdb's copy keeps in-frame clones and lacks some. Altogether tens of thousands of clones are present, roughly four fifths being singletons, with the ten largest covering roughly 30%. The input for sequencing was CD4+ or CD8+ T cells sorted from blood, taken in a trial of the OX40 agonist ivuxolimab. Receptors were obtained from an adult with an advanced solid tumor such as melanoma, head and neck, liver or kidney cancer.

The rearrangement links TRBV4-1 to TRBJ2-1; a weak D match, TRBD1 (6 bases). The germline CDR1 and CDR2 sequences are MGHRA and YSYEKL. V was shortened by 5 bases and J by 8 bases, with 13 bases between the two germline ends. The CDR3 runs to 13 residues. CDR3 sequence: CASSWGLGDEQFF. DNA of the CDR3: TGCGCCAGCAGCTGGGGGCTAGGGGATGAGCAGTTCTTC.

Worth noting for this clone: A read error likely explains this, since a far larger clone differs by one base. The chain couples TRBV5-8 to TRBJ1-2, with D hard to call. The CDR3 is 13 residues long. Germline values: CDR1 SGHTS, CDR2 YDEGEE. The germline V and J ends were trimmed by 1 base and 6 bases, with 10 bases remaining between them. Here the CDR3 reads CASSLRERDGYTF. The CDR3 DNA follows: TGTGCCAGCAGCTTGCGGGAAAGGGATGGCTACACCTTC.

As concerns this clone: One end of the junction fails to match germline, which may point to a read error. V and J are TRBV9 and TRBJ2-7; 9 nucleotides line up with TRBD2. CDR1 and CDR2 (germline): SGDLS, YYNGEE. The CDR3 runs to 16 residues. This CDR3 reads CASSVEGGRASHEQYF. DNA for the CDR3: TGTGCCAGCAGCGTAGAGGGCGGGAGGGCCTCCCACGAGCAGTACTTC. The full variable domain, with the rest looked up from reference TRBV9 and TRBJ2-7, is DSGVTQTPKHLITATGQRVTLRCSPRSGDLSVYWYQQSLDQGLQFLIQYYNGEERAKGNILERFSAQQFPDLHSELNLSSLELGDSALYFCASSVEGGRASHEQYFGPGTRLTVT.

The CDR3 DNA is TGCGCCAGCAGCTTAGGACAGGGGGCTGAAGCTTTCTTT. It yields the protein CASSLGQGAEAFF. The chain has TRBV5-1 and TRBJ1-1, with 10 bases identical to TRBD1. CDR1 and CDR2 (germline): SGHRS, YFSETQ. The length of the CDR3 is 13 residues. The V gene end was trimmed by 2 bases and the J gene end by 6 bases; junction bases not matched to a gene: 1.

The chain carries TRBV6-5 and TRBJ1-1, with D perhaps matching TRBD1 (5 bases). Trimming cost V 2 bases and J 0 bases, with 10 bases left between them. The CDR3 totals 15 residues. In germline, CDR1 is MNHEY, CDR2 SVGAGI. The CDR3 DNA sequence: TGTGCCAGCAGTTACCTCGGGACCATGAACACTGAAGCTTTCTTT. Translating gives CASSYLGTMNTEAFF.

The chain links TRBV4-1 to TRBJ2-7, with TRBD2 identical over 7 bases. CDR1 is MGHRA, CDR2 YSYEKL, per germline. The CDR3 contains 15 residues. V shed 4 bases and J 4 bases; nucleotides not matched to a gene: 10. The CDR3 loop reads CASSPGEGGSYEQYF. In nucleotides, the CDR3 is TGCGCCAGCAGCCCGGGGGAGGGTGGGTCATACGAGCAGTACTTC.

Worth noting for this clone: The junction departs from germline at one end; a sequencing error may be responsible. This chain uses TRBV7-2 with TRBJ2-1; no definite D call. This CDR3 comprises 14 residues. Germline V CDR1 and CDR2: SGHTA, FQGNSA. CDR3 nucleotide sequence: TGTGCCAGCAGTTTAGGGATAGGGCTCAATGAGCAGTTCTTC. It codes for CASSLGIGLNEQFF.

The chain couples TRBV15 to TRBJ2-1; TRBD1 aligns across 10 bases. V lost 4 bases and J lost 9; bases outside the gene matches: 3. CDR3 size: 13 residues. Per germline, CDR1 LNHNV and CDR2 YYDKDF (reference sequence). The CDR3 DNA is TGTGCCACCAGCATGACAGGGGGCCTTGAGCAGTTCTTC. Amino acids: CATSMTGGLEQFF. Full variable domain (rest looked up from reference TRBV15 and TRBJ2-1): DAMVIQNPRYQVTQFGKPVTLSCSQTLNHNVMYWYQQKSSQAPKLLFHYYDKDFNNEADTPDNFQSRRPNTSFCFLDIRSPGLGDTAMYLCATSMTGGLEQFFGPGTRLTVL.

The V and J genes are TRBV12-5 and TRBJ2-2; D is unclear. Trimming shortened V by 0 bases and J by 3 bases, and 17 bases separated the two germline ends. The CDR3 is 18 residues long. Germline V gene sequence: CDR1 LGHNT, CDR2 FRNRAP. DNA of the CDR3: TGTGCTAGTGGTTTGGTGCGTGTGACTCCCCCCGACACCGGGGAGCTGTTTTTT. It is translated as CASGLVRVTPPDTGELFF.

This chain links TRBV27 with TRBJ1-6; D ambiguous. V lost 8 bases and J lost 12, with 14 bases in between. Germline values: CDR1 MNHEY, CDR2 SMNVEV (reference sequence). The CDR3 covers 12 residues. CDR3 protein: CASGPFEEPLHF. Written as DNA, the CDR3 is TGTGCCAGCGGCCCGTTTGAGGAACCCCTCCACTTT.

The V gene is TRBV30, the J gene TRBJ1-2; D is possibly TRBD1 (5 bases). The CDR3 contains 12 residues. V was pared by 4 bases and J by 2 bases, with 8 bases between. CDR1 and CDR2 from the germline V gene are GTSNPN and SVGIG (reference sequence). CDR3 DNA sequence: TGTGCCTGGAACGCAGGGAACTATGGCTACACCTTC. It yields the protein CAWNAGNYGYTF.

This chain links TRBV7-3 with TRBJ1-4; D is unclear. The germline V and J ends were trimmed by 4 bases and 6 bases, with 18 bases remaining between them. This CDR3 comprises 16 residues. Per germline, CDR1 SGHTA and CDR2 FQGTGA. The CDR3 sequence: CASSYPGHSFDEKLFF. In nucleotides, the CDR3 is TGTGCCAGCAGCTACCCCGGCCATTCGTTTGATGAAAAACTGTTTTTT.

The chain employs TRBV30 and TRBJ2-2; no firm D call. The length of the CDR3 is 14 residues. Trimming took 2 bases from V and 1 from J, leaving 8 bases between them. From germline, CDR1 is GTSNPN and CDR2 SVGIG (reference sequence). DNA for the CDR3: TGTGCCTGGAGTAATGGATTGAACACCGGGGAGCTGTTTTTT. Protein: CAWSNGLNTGELFF.

The CDR3 DNA follows: TGTGCCAGCAGCCCCCGGCTAGCTGACGAGCAGTACTTC. This encodes CASSPRLADEQYF. The chain combines TRBV6-5 with TRBJ2-7; tentative D call: TRBD2 (5 bases). V lost 6 bases, J lost 5 bases, and 14 bases lay in between. The CDR3 is made up of 13 amino acids. CDR1 is MNHEY, CDR2 SVGAGI, per germline.

In its sample, this clone was seen a few times. The chain couples TRBV5-6 to TRBJ2-3, with 7 bases identical to TRBD2. The germline gives CDR1 SGHDT, CDR2 YYEEEE. The CDR3 covers 15 residues. Losses at the gene ends were 3 bases for V and 6 bases for J; bases not matched to a gene: 10. In DNA, the CDR3 is TGTGCCAGCAGCTGGGGGGGAGCGGCCCCGGATACGCAGTATTTT. This gives the protein CASSWGGAAPDTQYF. Based on the CDR3 plus reference TRBV5-6 and TRBJ2-3, the full variable domain is DAGVTQSPTHLIKTRGQQVTLRCSPKSGHDTVSWYQQALGQGPQFIFQYYEEEERQRGNFPDRFSGHQFPNYSSELNVNALLLGDSALYLCASSWGGAAPDTQYFGPGTRLTVL.

There are a few counts of this clone. V usage is TRBV4-1 and J usage is TRBJ1-6, with a weak D call TRBD1 (6 bases). V dropped 4 bases and J dropped 9 bases, with 19 bases sitting between them. Germline CDR1 reads MGHRA; CDR2 reads YSYEKL. CDR3 length equals 16 residues. This chain's CDR3 is CASSLVDSSPASPLHF. CDR3 in DNA: TGCGCCAGCAGCCTTGTGGACAGTTCCCCAGCTTCACCCCTCCACTTT.

This clone was counted a single time. J is TRBJ2-7 and V is TRBV23-1; D is uncertain. TRBV23-1 is noted as an ORF with a role that remains uncertain. The CDR3 runs 13 residues. V lost 2 bases to trimming and J lost 2 bases, with 7 bases between them. The CDR3: CASSQGLPYEQYF. In DNA form, the CDR3 reads TGCGCCAGCAGTCAAGGGCTCCCCTACGAGCAGTACTTC.

The rearrangement uses TRBV29-1 and TRBJ2-6; D may correspond to TRBD1 or TRBD2 (6 bases each). Trimming took 1 base from V and 0 from J, leaving 13 bases between them. CDR1 is SQVTM, CDR2 ANQGSEA, per germline. The CDR3 spans 17 residues. CDR3 nucleotide sequence: TGCAGCGTTGAAGGGGGGGCCCACAGCTCTGGGGCCAACGTCCTGACTTTC. It specifies CSVEGGAHSSGANVLTF.

In DNA form, the CDR3 reads TGTGCCAGCAGCCCCGGGACAGGAATCTACGAGCAGTACTTC. It is translated as CASSPGTGIYEQYF. The genes are TRBV9 and TRBJ2-7; 8 nucleotides align to TRBD1. With 4 bases clipped from V and 3 bases from J, the junction kept 6 bases outside the gene matches. The CDR3 runs to 14 residues. Germline V gene data show CDR1 as SGDLS and CDR2 as YYNGEE.

The genes are TRBV10-1 and TRBJ2-6; either TRBD1 or TRBD2 may supply D (5 bases each). Germline V gene data show CDR1 as WNHNN and CDR2 as SYGVQD (reference sequence). The V gene lost 2 bases and the J gene lost 0 bases, with 8 bases spanning the gap. This CDR3 has 16 residues. The CDR3 nucleotides read TGCGCCAGCAGTGAGGGGGGTTCCTCTGGGGCCAACGTCCTGACTTTC. This encodes CASSEGGSSGANVLTF.

The genes are TRBV15 and TRBJ2-3; D might be TRBD2 (5 bases). This CDR3 is 17 amino acids long. V dropped 4 bases and J dropped 1 base, with 18 bases sitting between them. CDR1 LNHNV and CDR2 YYDKDF come from the germline V gene (reference sequence). CDR3 protein: CATSISRGIRGTDTQYF. The CDR3 DNA follows: TGTGCCACCAGCATCTCCCGAGGGATCCGGGGCACAGATACGCAGTATTTT.

The chain joins TRBV19 to TRBJ2-1, with no clear D. In germline, CDR1 is LNHDA, CDR2 SQIVND (reference sequence). Trimming cost V 8 bases and J 3 bases, with 5 bases left between them. This CDR3 has 11 amino acids. The CDR3 DNA follows: TGTGCCAGTGAATACTACAATGAGCAGTTCTTC. It is translated as CASEYYNEQFF. Complete variable domain (other parts from reference TRBV19 and TRBJ2-1): DGGITQSPKYLFRKEGQNVTLSCEQNLNHDAMYWYRQDPGQGLRLIYYSQIVNDFQKGDIAEGYSVSREKKESFPLTVTSAQKNPTAFYLCASEYYNEQFFGPGTRLTVL.

J is TRBJ2-5 and V is TRBV27; D unresolved. V was trimmed by 3 bases and J by 1 base, leaving 6 bases between them. CDR3 size: 13 residues. CDR1 and CDR2 from the germline V gene are MNHEY and SMNVEV (reference sequence). Written as DNA, the CDR3 is TGTGCCAGCAGTTTCACAGCCCAAGAGACCCAGTACTTC. It encodes CASSFTAQETQYF.

This chain connects TRBV4-1 to TRBJ2-2, with D perhaps given as TRBD1 or TRBD2 (5 bases each). The CDR3 contains 16 residues. Trimming took 3 bases from V and 1 from J, leaving 12 bases between them. Germline V lookup: CDR1 MGHRA, CDR2 YSYEKL. CDR3 coding DNA: TGCGCCAGCAGCCACGGGACCTTAGAGAACACCGGGGAGCTGTTTTTT. This sequence encodes CASSHGTLENTGELFF.

This clone is medium-sized (0.01 to 0.1%) within its sample. The chain has TRBV27 and TRBJ1-2; tentative D call: TRBD1 (6 bases). The CDR3 runs 15 residues. The germline V gene has CDR1 MNHEY and CDR2 SMNVEV (reference sequence). Trimming pared 5 bases from V and 1 base from J, leaving 14 bases between. CDR3 sequence (DNA): TGTGCCAGCAGTCCAGGACAGATTATTAACTATGGCTACACCTTC. Residues: CASSPGQIINYGYTF.

V is TRBV4-1 and J is TRBJ1-1; a possible D gene is TRBD1 (6 bases). The germline CDR1 and CDR2 sequences are MGHRA and YSYEKL. The CDR3 runs 14 residues. V dropped 4 bases and J dropped 4 bases, with 13 bases sitting between them. CDR3 sequence: CASSPPGAATEAFF. CDR3 DNA sequence: TGCGCCAGCAGCCCCCCGGGGGCGGCCACTGAAGCTTTCTTT.

The J gene is TRBJ2-7, the V gene TRBV5-1; 8 bases align to TRBD2. Germline values: CDR1 SGHRS, CDR2 YFSETQ. This CDR3 has 15 residues. V gave up 3 bases and J gave up 4 bases; unmatched junction bases: 9. The CDR3 is CASSSTGTSGYEQYF. The CDR3 nucleotides read TGCGCCAGCAGCTCCACCGGGACTAGTGGGTACGAGCAGTACTTC.

J is TRBJ1-6 and V is TRBV5-5, with D possibly being TRBD1 (5 bases). The V gene's germline CDR1 is SGHKS and CDR2 YYEKEE (reference sequence). CDR3 length: 15 residues. The V gene lost 3 bases and the J gene lost 8 bases, with 15 bases spanning the gap. In DNA, the CDR3 is TGTGCCAGCAGCTCGGGGCCCGCGGGCGATTCACCCCTCCACTTT. Translating gives CASSSGPAGDSPLHF.

The V gene is TRBV30, the J gene TRBJ1-5; 8 bases are shared with TRBD1. J was trimmed by 4 bases and V by 0 bases; bases with no gene match: 5. The CDR3 runs 15 residues. CDR1 is GTSNPN and CDR2 is SVGIG in the germline V gene (reference sequence). In DNA, the CDR3 is TGTGCCTGGAGTGTCGGACAGGGAGGGAATCAGCCCCAGCATTTT. Translating gives CAWSVGQGGNQPQHF. The variable domain in full, completed from reference TRBV30 and TRBJ1-5, reads SQTIHQWPATLVQPVGSPLSLECTVEGTSNPNLYWYRQAAGRGLQLLFYSVGIGQISSEVPQNLSASRPQDRQFILSSKKLLLSDSGFYLCAWSVGQGGNQPQHFGDGTRLSIL.